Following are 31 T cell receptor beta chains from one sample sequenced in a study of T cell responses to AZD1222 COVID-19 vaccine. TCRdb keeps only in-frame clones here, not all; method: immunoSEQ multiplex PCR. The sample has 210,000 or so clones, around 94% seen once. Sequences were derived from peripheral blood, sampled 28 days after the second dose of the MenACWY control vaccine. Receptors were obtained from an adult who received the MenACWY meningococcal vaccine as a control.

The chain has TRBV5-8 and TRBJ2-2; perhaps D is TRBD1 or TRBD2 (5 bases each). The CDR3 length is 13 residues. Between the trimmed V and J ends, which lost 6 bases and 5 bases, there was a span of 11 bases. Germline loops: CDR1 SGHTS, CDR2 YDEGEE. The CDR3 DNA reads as TGTGCCAGCATCTGGGGGAGAACCGGGGAGCTGTTTTTT. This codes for CASIWGRTGELFF.

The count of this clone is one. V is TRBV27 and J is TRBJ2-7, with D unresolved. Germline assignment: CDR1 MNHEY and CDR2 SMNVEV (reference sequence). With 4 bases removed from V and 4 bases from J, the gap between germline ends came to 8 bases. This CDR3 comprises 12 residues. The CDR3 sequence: CASSSSDYEQYF. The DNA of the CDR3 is TGTGCCAGCAGTTCATCCGATTACGAGCAGTACTTC.

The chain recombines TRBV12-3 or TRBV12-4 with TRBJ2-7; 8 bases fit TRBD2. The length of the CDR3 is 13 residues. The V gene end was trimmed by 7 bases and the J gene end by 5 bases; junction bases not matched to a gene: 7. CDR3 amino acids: CASTVSGNHEQYF. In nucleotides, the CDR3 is TGTGCCAGCACGGTTAGCGGGAACCACGAGCAGTACTTC.

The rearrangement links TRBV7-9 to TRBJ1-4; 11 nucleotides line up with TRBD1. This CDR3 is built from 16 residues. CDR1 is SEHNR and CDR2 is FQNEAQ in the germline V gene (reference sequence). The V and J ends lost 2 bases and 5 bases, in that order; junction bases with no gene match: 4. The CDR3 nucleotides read TGTGCCAGCAGCTTATTAGGACAGGGGGCAAATGAAAAACTGTTTTTT. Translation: CASSLLGQGANEKLFF.

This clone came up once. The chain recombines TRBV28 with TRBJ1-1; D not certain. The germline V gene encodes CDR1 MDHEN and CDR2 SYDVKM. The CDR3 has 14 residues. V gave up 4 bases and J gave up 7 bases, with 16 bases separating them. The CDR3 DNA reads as TGTGCCAGCAGTTCACCAAGTCAGGACCGTGAAGCTTTCTTT. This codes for CASSSPSQDREAFF.

CDR3 protein: CASRGTGTSPLHF. In DNA, the CDR3 is TGTGCCAGCAGGGGGACAGGGACTTCACCCCTCCACTTT. This chain connects TRBV27 to TRBJ1-6, with 9 bases aligning to TRBD1. The germline V gene has CDR1 MNHEY and CDR2 SMNVEV (reference sequence). This CDR3 region has 13 residues. V gave up 6 bases and J gave up 9 bases; unmatched junction bases: 3.

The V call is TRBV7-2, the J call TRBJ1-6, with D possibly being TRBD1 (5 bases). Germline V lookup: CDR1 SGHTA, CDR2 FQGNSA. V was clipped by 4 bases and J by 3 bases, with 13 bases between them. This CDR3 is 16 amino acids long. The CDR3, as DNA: TGTGCCAGCAGCTCCCGTGGGGCGATCTATAATTCACCCCTCCACTTT. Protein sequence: CASSSRGAIYNSPLHF.

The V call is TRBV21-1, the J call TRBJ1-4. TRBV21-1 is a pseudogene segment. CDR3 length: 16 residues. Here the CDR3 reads CASSTATAGEGEKLFF. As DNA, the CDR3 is TGTGCCAGCAGCACCGCAACGGCAGGGGAGGGTGAAAAACTGTTTTTT.

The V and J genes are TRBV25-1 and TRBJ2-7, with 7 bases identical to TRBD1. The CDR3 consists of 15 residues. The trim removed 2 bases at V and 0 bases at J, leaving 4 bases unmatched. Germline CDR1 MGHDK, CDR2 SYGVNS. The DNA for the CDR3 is TGTGCCAGCAGTGAAGAGGGGGCCAGCTCCTACGAGCAGTACTTC. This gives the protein CASSEEGASSYEQYF.

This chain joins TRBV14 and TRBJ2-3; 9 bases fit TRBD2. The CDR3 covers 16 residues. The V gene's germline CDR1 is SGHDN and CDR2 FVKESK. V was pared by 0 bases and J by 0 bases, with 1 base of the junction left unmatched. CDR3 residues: CASSQDTSGSTDTQYF. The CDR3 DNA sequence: TGTGCCAGCAGCCAAGATACTAGCGGGAGCACAGATACGCAGTATTTT.

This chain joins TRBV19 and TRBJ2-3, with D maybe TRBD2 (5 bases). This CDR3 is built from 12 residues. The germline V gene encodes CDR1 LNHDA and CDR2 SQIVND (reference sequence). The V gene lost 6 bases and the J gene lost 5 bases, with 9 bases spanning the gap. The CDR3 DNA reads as TGTGCCAGTAGACGACGGGGAGATACGCAGTATTTT. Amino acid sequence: CASRRRGDTQYF.

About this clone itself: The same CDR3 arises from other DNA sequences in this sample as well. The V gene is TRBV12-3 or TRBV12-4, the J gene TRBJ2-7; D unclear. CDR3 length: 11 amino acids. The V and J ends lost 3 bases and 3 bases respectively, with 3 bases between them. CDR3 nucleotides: TGTGCCAGCAGTTTCGACTACGAGCAGTACTTC. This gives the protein CASSFDYEQYF.

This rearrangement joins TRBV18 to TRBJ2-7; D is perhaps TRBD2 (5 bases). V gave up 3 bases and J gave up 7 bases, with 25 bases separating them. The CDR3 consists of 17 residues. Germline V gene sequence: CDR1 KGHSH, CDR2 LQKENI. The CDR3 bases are TGTGCCAGCTCACCGGGGTATCCCGACGCCGTGAGGAGGGAGCAGTACTTC. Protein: CASSPGYPDAVRREQYF.

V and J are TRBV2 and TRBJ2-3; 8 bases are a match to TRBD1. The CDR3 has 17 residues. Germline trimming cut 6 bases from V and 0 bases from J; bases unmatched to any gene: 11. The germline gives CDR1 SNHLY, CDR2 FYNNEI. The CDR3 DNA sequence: TGTGCCAGCAGAGACCGGAGGACAGGGAGAAGCACAGATACGCAGTATTTT. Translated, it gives CASRDRRTGRSTDTQYF.

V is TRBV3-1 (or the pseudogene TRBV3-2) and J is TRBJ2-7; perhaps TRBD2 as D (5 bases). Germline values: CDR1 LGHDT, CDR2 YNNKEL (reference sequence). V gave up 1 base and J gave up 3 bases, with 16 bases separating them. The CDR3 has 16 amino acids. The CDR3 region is CASSQGGGLHRYEQYF. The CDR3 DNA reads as TGTGCCAGCAGCCAAGGCGGAGGACTCCATCGCTACGAGCAGTACTTC.

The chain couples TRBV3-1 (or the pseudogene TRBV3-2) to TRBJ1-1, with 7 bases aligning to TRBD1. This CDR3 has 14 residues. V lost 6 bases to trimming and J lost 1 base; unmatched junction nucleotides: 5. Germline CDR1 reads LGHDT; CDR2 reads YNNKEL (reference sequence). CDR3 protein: CASRSGGSNTEAFF. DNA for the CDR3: TGTGCCAGCAGGTCAGGGGGATCGAACACTGAAGCTTTCTTT.

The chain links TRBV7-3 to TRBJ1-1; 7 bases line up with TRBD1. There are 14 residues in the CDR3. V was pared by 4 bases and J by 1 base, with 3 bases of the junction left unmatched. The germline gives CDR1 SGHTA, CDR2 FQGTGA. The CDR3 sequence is CASSSGGANTEAFF. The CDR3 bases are TGTGCCAGCAGCTCAGGGGGGGCGAACACTGAAGCTTTCTTT.

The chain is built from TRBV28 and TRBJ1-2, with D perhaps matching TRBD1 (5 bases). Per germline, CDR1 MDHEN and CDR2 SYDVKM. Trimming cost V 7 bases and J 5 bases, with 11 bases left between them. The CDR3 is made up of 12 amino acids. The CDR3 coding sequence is TGTGCCAGCAAGGCAGGGCCATATGGCTACACCTTC. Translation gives CASKAGPYGYTF.

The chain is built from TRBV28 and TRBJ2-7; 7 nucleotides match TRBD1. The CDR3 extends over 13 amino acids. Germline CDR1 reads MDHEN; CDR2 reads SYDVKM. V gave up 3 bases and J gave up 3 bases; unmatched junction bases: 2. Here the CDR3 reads CASSFRDSYEQYF. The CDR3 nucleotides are TGTGCCAGCAGTTTCCGGGACAGCTACGAGCAGTACTTC.

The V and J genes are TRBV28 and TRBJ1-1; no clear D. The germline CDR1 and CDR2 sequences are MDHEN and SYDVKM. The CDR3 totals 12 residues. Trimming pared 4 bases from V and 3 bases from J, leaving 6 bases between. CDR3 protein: CASSSAYTEAFF. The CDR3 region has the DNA TGTGCCAGCAGTTCCGCATACACTGAAGCTTTCTTT.

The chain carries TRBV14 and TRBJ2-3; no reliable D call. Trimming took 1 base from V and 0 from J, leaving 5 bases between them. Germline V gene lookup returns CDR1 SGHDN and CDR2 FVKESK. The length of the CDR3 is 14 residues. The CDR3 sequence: CASSQASSTDTQYF. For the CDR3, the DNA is TGTGCCAGCAGCCAAGCATCTAGCACAGATACGCAGTATTTT.

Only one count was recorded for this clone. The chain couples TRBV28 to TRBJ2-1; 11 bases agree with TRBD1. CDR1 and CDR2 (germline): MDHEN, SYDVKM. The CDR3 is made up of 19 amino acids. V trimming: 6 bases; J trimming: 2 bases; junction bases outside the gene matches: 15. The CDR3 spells CASSTRDRGSGPAYNEQFF. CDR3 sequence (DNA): TGTGCCAGCAGCACCCGGGACAGGGGGTCTGGGCCCGCCTACAATGAGCAGTTCTTC.

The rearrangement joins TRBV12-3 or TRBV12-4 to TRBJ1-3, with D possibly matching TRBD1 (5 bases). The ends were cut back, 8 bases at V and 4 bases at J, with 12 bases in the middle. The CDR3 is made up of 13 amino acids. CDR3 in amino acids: CASLARAGNTIYF. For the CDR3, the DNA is TGTGCCAGCCTGGCCAGGGCCGGAAACACCATATATTTT.

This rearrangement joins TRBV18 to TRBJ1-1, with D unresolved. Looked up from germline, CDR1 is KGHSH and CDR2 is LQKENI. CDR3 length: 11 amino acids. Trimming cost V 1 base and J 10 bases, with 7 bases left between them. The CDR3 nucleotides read TGTGCCAGCTCACCACAAGCCGGAGCTTTCTTT. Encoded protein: CASSPQAGAFF.

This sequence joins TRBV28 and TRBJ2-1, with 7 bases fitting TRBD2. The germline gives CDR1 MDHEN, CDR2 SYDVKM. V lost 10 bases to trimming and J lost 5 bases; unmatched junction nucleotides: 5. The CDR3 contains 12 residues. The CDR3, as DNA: TGTGCCATCCTGGGAGGGGACAATGAGCAGTTCTTC. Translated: CAILGGDNEQFF.

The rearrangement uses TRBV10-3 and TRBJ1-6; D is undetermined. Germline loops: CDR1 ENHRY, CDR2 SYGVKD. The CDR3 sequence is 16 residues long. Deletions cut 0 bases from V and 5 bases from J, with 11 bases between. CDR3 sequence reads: CAISESLAWDNSPLHF. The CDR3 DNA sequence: TGTGCCATCAGTGAGTCGTTAGCGTGGGATAATTCACCCCTCCACTTT.

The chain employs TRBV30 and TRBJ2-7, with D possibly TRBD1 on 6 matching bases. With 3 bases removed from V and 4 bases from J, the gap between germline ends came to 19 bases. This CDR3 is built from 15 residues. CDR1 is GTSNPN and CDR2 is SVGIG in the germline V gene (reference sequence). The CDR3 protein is CAWSRGQFFYYEQYF. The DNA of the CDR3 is TGTGCCTGGAGCCGTGGACAGTTTTTCTATTACGAGCAGTACTTC.

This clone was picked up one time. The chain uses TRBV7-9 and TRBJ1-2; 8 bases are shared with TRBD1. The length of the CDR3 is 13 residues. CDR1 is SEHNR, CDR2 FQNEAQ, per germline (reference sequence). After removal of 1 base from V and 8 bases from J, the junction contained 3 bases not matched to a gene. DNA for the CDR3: TGTGCCAGCAGCTTAGTGGCAGGGGGCGGCTACACCTTC. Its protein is CASSLVAGGGYTF.

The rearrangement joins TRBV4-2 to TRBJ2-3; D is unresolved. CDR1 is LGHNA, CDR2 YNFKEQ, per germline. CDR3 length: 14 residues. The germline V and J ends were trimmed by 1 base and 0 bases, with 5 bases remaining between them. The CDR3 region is CASSQGISTDTQYF. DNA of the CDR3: TGTGCCAGCAGCCAAGGTATTAGCACAGATACGCAGTATTTT.

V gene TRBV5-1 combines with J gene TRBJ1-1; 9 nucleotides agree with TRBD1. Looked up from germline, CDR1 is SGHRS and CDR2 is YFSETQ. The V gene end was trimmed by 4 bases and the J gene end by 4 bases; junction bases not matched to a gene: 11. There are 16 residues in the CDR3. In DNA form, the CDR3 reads TGCGCCAGCAGCACCCAACAGGGGGCGTTGGGCACTGAAGCTTTCTTT. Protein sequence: CASSTQQGALGTEAFF.

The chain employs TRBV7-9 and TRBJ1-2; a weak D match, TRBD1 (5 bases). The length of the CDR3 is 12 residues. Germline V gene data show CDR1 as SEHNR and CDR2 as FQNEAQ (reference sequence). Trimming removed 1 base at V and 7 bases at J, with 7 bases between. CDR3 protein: CASSLVGAGYTF. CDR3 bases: TGTGCCAGCAGCTTAGTCGGGGCTGGCTACACCTTC. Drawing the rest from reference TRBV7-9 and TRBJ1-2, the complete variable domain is DTGVSQNPRHKITKRGQNVTFRCDPISEHNRLYWYRQTLGQGPEFLTYFQNEAQLEKSRLLSDRFSAERPKGSFSTLEIQRTEQGDSAMYLCASSLVGAGYTFGSGTRLTVV.